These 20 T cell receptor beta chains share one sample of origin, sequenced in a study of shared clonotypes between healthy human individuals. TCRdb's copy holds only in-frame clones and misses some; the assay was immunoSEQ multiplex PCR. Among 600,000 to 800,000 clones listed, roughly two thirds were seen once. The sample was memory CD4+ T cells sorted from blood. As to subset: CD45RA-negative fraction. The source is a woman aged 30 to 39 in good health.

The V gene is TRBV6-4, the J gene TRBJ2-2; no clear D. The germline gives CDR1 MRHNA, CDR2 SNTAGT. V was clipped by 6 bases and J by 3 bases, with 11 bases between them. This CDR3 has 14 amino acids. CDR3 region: CASSEQPHTGELFF. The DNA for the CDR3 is TGTGCCAGCAGCGAGCAACCGCACACCGGGGAGCTGTTTTTT.

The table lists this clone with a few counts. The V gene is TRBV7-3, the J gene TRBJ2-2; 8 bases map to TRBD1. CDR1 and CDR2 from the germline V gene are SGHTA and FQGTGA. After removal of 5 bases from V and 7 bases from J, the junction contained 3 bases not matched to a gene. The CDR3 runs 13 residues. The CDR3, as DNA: TGTGCCAGCAGCGGACAGGGTGGCGGGGAGCTGTTTTTT. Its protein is CASSGQGGGELFF.

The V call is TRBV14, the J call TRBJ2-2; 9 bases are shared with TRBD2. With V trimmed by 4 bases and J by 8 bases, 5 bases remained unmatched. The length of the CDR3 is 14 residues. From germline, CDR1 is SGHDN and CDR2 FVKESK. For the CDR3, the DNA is TGTGCCAGCAGCCGTCTAGCGGGGTTAGGGGAGCTGTTTTTT. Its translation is CASSRLAGLGELFF.

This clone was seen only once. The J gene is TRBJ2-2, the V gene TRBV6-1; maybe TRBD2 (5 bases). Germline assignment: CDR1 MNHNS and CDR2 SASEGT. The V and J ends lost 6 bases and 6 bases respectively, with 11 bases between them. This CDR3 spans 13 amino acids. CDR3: CASREGPSGELFF. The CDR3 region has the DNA TGTGCCAGCAGAGAGGGTCCCTCCGGGGAGCTGTTTTTT.

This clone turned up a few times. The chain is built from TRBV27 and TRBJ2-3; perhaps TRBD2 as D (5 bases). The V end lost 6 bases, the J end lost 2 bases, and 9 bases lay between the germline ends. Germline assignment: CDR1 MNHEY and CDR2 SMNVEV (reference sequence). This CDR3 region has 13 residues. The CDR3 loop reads CASRWRNTDTQYF. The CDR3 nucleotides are TGTGCCAGCAGGTGGAGGAACACAGATACGCAGTATTTT.

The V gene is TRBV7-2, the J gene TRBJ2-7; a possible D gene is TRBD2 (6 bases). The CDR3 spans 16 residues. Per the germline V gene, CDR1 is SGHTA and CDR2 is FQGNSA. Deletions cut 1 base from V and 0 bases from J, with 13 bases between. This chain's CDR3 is CASSLDGSRSSYEQYF. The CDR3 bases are TGTGCCAGCAGCTTAGACGGGAGCAGATCCTCCTACGAGCAGTACTTC.

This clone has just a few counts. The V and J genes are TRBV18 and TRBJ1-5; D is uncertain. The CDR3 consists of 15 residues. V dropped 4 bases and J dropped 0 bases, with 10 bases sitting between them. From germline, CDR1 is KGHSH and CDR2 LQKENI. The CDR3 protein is CASSRSELSNQPQHF. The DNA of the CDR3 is TGTGCCAGCTCACGTTCAGAACTTAGCAATCAGCCCCAGCATTTT.

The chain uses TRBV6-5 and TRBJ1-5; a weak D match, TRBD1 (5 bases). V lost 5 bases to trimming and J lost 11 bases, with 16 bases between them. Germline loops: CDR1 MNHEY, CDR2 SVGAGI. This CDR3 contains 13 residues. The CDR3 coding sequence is TGTGCCAGCAGTCCCTCGCTGGGGGTTTCCCAGCATTTT. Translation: CASSPSLGVSQHF.

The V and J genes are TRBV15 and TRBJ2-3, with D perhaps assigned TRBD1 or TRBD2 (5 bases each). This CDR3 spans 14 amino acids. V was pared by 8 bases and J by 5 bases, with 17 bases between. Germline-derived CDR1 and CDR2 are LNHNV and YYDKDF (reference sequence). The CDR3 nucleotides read TGTGCCACCGCTGTTGAGTTTGGGGGAGATACGCAGTATTTT. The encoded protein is CATAVEFGGDTQYF.

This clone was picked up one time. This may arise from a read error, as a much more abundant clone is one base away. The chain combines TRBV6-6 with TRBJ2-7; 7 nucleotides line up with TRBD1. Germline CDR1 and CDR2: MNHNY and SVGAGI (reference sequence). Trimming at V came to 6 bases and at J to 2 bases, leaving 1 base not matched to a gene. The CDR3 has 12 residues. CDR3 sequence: CASRGQTYEQYF. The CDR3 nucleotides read TGTGCCAGCAGGGGACAGACCTACGAGCAGTACTTC.

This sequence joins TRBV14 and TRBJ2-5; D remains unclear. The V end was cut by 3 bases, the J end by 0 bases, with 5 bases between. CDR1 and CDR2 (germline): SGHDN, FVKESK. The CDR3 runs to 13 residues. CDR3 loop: CASSHVNQETQYF. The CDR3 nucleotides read TGTGCCAGCAGCCACGTGAACCAAGAGACCCAGTACTTC.

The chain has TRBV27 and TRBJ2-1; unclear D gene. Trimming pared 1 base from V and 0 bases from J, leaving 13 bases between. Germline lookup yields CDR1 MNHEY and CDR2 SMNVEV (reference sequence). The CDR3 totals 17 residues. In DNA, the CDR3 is TGTGCCAGCAGTTTATGGCGTCGACCATACTCCTACAATGAGCAGTTCTTC. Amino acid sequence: CASSLWRRPYSYNEQFF.

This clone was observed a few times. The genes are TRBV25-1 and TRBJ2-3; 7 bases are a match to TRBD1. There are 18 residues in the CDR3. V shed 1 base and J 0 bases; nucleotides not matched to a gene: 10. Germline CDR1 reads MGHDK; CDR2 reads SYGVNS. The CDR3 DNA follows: TGTGCCAGCAGTGAATTGGGGACAGCGCGCACCAGCACAGATACGCAGTATTTT. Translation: CASSELGTARTSTDTQYF.

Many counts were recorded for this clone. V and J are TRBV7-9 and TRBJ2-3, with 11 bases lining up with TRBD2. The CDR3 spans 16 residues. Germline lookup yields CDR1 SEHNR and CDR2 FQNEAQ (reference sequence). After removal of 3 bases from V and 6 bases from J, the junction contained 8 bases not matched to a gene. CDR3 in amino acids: CASSLLAGGQTDTQYF. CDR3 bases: TGTGCCAGCAGCTTGCTAGCGGGAGGCCAAACTGATACGCAGTATTTT.

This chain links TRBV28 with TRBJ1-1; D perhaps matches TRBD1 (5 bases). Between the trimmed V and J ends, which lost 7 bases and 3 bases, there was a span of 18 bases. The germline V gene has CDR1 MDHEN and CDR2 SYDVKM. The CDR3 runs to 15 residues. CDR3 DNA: TGTGCCAGCACCAAACGGGGCCAGTTGTACACTGAAGCTTTCTTT. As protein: CASTKRGQLYTEAFF.

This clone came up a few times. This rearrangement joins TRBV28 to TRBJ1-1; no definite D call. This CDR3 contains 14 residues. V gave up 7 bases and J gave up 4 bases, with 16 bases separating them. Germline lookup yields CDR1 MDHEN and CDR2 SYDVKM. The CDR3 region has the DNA TGTGCCAGCACTCAACATTGGGAGGGCACTGAAGCTTTCTTT. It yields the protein CASTQHWEGTEAFF.

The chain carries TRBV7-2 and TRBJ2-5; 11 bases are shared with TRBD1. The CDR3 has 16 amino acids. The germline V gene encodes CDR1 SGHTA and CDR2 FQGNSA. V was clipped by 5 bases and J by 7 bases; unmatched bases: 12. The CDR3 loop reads CASSPSAVGTGGTQYF. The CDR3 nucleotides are TGTGCCAGCAGCCCCTCCGCGGTGGGGACAGGGGGGACCCAGTACTTC.

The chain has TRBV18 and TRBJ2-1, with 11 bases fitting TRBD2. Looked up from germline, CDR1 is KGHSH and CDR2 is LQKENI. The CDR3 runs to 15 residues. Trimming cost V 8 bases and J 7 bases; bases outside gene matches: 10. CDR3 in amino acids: CASRVAGGPWNEQFF. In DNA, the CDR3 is TGTGCCAGCAGAGTAGCGGGAGGGCCCTGGAATGAGCAGTTCTTC.

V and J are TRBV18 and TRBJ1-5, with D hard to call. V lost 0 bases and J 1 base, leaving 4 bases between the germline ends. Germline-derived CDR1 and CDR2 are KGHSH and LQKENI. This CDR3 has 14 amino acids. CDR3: CASSPPGSNQPQHF. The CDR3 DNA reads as TGTGCCAGCTCACCACCGGGCAGCAATCAGCCCCAGCATTTT. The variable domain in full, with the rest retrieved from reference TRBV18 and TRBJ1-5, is NAGVMQNPRHLVRRRGQEARLRCSPMKGHSHVYWYRQLPEEGLKFMVYLQKENIIDESGMPKERFSAEFPKEGPSILRIQQVVRGDSAAYFCASSPPGSNQPQHFGDGTRLSIL.

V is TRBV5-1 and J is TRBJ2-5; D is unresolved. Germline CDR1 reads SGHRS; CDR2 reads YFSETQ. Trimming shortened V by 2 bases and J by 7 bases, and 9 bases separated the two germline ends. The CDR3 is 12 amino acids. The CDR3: CASSLEWGTQYF. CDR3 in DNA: TGCGCCAGCAGCTTAGAATGGGGGACCCAGTACTTC.